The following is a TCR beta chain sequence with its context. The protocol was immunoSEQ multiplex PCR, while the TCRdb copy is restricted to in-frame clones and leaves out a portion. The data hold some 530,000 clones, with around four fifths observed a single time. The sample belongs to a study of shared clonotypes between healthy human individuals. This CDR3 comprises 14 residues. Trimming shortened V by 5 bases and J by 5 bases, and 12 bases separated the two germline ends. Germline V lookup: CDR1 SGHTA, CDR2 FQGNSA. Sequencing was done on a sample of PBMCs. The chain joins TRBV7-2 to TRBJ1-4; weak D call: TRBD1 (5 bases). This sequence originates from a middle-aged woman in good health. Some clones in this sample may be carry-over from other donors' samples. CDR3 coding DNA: TGTGCCAGCAGCGAAGACAGCAGAAATGAAAAACTGTTTTTT. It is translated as CASSEDSRNEKLFF.